This record covers a single TCR beta chain. TCRdb keeps only in-frame clones here, not all; method: immunoSEQ multiplex PCR. The sample holds about 2.3 million clones, 90% to 95% seen once. The sample belongs to a study of shared clonotypes between healthy human individuals. Looked up from germline, CDR1 is SGHNT and CDR2 is YYREEE (reference sequence). The CDR3 has 16 residues. Deletions cut 7 bases from V and 1 base from J, with 18 bases between. The TCR originated in a man younger than 30 in good health. Some clones in this sample may be carry-over from other donors' samples. The sequenced sample consisted of naive CD4+ T cells from PBMCs. Documented subset: CD45RA+ positively selected. The V and J genes are TRBV5-4 and TRBJ2-1; D is undetermined. CDR3 bases: TGTGCCAGCCGACCCGGGTGGGAACAATCCTACAATGAGCAGTTCTTC. It yields the protein CASRPGWEQSYNEQFF. Full variable domain (missing parts from reference TRBV5-4 and TRBJ2-1): ETGVTQSPTHLIKTRGQQVTLRCSSQSGHNTVSWYQQALGQGPQFIFQYYREEENGRGNFPPRFSGLQFPNYSSELNVNALELDDSALYLCASRPGWEQSYNEQFFGPGTRLTVL.